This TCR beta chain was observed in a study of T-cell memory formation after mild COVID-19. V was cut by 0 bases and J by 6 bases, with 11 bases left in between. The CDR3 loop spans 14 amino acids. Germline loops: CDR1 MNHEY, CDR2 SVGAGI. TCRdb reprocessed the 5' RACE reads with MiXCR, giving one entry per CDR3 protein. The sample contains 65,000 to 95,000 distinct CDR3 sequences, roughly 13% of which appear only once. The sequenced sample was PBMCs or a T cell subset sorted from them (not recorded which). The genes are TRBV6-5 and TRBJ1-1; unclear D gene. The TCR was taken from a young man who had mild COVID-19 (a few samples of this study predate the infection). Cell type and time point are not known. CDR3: CASSYSNIWAEAFF. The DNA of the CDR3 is TGTGCCAGCAGTTACTCGAATATTTGGGCTGAAGCTTTCTTT.